The 13 T cell receptor beta chains in this list originate from one sample, sequenced in a study of blood T cell repertoires in COVID-19. Generated by immunoSEQ multiplex PCR, the TCRdb table keeps only in-frame clones and is missing some. The sample lists about 220,000 clones, approximately 83% occurring once. Sequenced sample: PBMCs or T cells enriched from blood (not recorded which). These receptors originate from a woman in her 50s who had been exposed to COVID-19.

The CDR3 sequence: CASSPLLAGALGEQFF. CDR3 DNA: TGTGCCAGCTCCCCTCTTCTAGCGGGGGCCCTCGGGGAGCAGTTCTTC. The chain employs TRBV3-1 (or the pseudogene TRBV3-2) and TRBJ2-1, with TRBD2 matching over 10 bases. From germline, CDR1 is LGHDT and CDR2 YNNKEL (reference sequence). V dropped 8 bases and J dropped 10; count of bases not matched to a gene: 17. This CDR3 contains 16 residues.

As DNA, the CDR3 is TGTGCTAGTGGCGATCCACAGGGTGGCTACACCTTC. It yields the protein CASGDPQGGYTF. V and J are TRBV12-5 and TRBJ1-2; D is perhaps TRBD1 (6 bases). The germline V and J ends were trimmed by 6 bases and 7 bases, with 12 bases remaining between them. Germline-derived CDR1 and CDR2 are LGHNT and FRNRAP. The CDR3 contains 12 residues.

V is TRBV27 and J is TRBJ1-1; the match to TRBD1 covers 10 bases. The CDR3 consists of 16 residues. J gave up 1 base and V 6 bases, and 8 bases lay outside the gene matches. CDR1 MNHEY and CDR2 SMNVEV come from the germline V gene (reference sequence). Written as DNA, the CDR3 is TGTGCCAGCAGCTCTTTATGGGACAGGGGGAACACTGAAGCTTTCTTT. Amino acids: CASSSLWDRGNTEAFF.

This clone has more than one count but fewer than ten. The chain combines TRBV5-1 with TRBJ2-7, with D tentatively TRBD1 (6 bases). V lost 4 bases to trimming and J lost 6 bases, with 23 bases between them. The CDR3 has 16 amino acids. CDR1 is SGHRS and CDR2 is YFSETQ in the germline V gene. CDR3 nucleotide sequence: TGCGCCAGCAGCCTGAAGTTAGCCGGACAGAGGGTCGAGCAGTACTTC. Its protein product is CASSLKLAGQRVEQYF.

The chain combines TRBV5-1 with TRBJ2-5, with a possible D match to TRBD2 (5 bases). This CDR3 region has 17 residues. Germline V gene sequence: CDR1 SGHRS, CDR2 YFSETQ. The V end lost 1 base, the J end lost 4 bases, and 20 bases lay between the germline ends. Written as DNA, the CDR3 is TGCGCCAGCAGCTTGTTAGCCTCGTTCGAGGGTGGAGAGACCCAGTACTTC. As protein: CASSLLASFEGGETQYF.

The chain joins TRBV5-8 to TRBJ2-1; 7 bases are a match to TRBD1. V lost 5 bases and J lost 7; bases outside the gene matches: 9. This CDR3 is built from 14 residues. Germline-derived CDR1 and CDR2 are SGHTS and YDEGEE. The CDR3 region has the DNA TGTGCCAGCAGTCAGACAGGGTATAGGAATGAGCAGTTCTTC. It encodes CASSQTGYRNEQFF.

This clone came up a few times. The rearrangement uses TRBV19 and TRBJ2-4; D call uncertain. V was trimmed by 5 bases and J by 3 bases, leaving 8 bases between them. CDR1 is LNHDA and CDR2 is SQIVND in the germline V gene (reference sequence). This CDR3 region has 13 residues. DNA of the CDR3: TGTGCCAGTAGTGCCCAACTCAAAAACATTCAGTACTTC. The encoded protein is CASSAQLKNIQYF.

This chain links TRBV5-1 with TRBJ2-4; a possible D gene is TRBD1 (5 bases). CDR3 length equals 15 residues. The V and J ends lost 0 bases and 3 bases respectively, with 10 bases between them. The germline V gene has CDR1 SGHRS and CDR2 YFSETQ. CDR3 nucleotides: TGCGCCAGCAGCTTGGCCGACAGCCTCAAAAACATTCAGTACTTC. It is translated as CASSLADSLKNIQYF. Based on the CDR3 plus reference TRBV5-1 and TRBJ2-4, the full variable domain is KAGVTQTPRYLIKTRGQQVTLSCSPISGHRSVSWYQQTPGQGLQFLFEYFSETQRNKGNFPGRFSGRQFSNSRSEMNVSTLELGDSALYLCASSLADSLKNIQYFGAGTRLSVL.

This chain uses TRBV11-2 with TRBJ1-4, with a weak D call TRBD1 (5 bases). Germline V CDR1 and CDR2: SGHAT, FQNNGV. The CDR3 spans 15 residues. V was pared by 0 bases and J by 8 bases, with 13 bases between. The DNA for the CDR3 is TGTGCCAGCAGCTTAGAGGGGGAGGGGAACGAAAAACTGTTTTTT. Translated: CASSLEGEGNEKLFF.

V is TRBV6-5 and J is TRBJ2-3, with D possibly being TRBD1 (5 bases). The ends were cut back, 5 bases at V and 0 bases at J, with 6 bases in the middle. The CDR3 covers 13 residues. Germline V gene sequence: CDR1 MNHEY, CDR2 SVGAGI. The CDR3 bases are TGTGCCAGCAGTCAGGGCAGCACAGATACGCAGTATTTT. This codes for CASSQGSTDTQYF.

This clone was detected a few times. The V call is TRBV18, the J call TRBJ2-7, with 7 bases lining up with TRBD2. V was pared by 5 bases and J by 4 bases, with 11 bases of the junction left unmatched. CDR1 is KGHSH and CDR2 is LQKENI in the germline V gene. The CDR3 has 15 amino acids. As DNA, the CDR3 is TGTGCCAGCTCATCCACAGCGGGGTCCCAGTACGAGCAGTACTTC. This codes for CASSSTAGSQYEQYF.

In its sample, this clone was seen a few times. The rearrangement uses TRBV19 and TRBJ2-4; 7 bases are a match to TRBD1. The V gene's germline CDR1 is LNHDA and CDR2 SQIVND (reference sequence). V gave up 6 bases and J gave up 6 bases; unmatched junction bases: 5. The CDR3 is 13 residues long. CDR3 sequence: CASRQGLRNIQYF. As DNA, the CDR3 is TGTGCCAGTAGACAGGGGCTTAGAAACATTCAGTACTTC.

V and J are TRBV19 and TRBJ2-1; TRBD2 is a possible D gene (6 bases). Trimming stripped 5 bases from V and 8 bases from J, with 19 bases between. Looked up from germline, CDR1 is LNHDA and CDR2 is SQIVND (reference sequence). The CDR3 sequence is 15 residues long. This chain's CDR3 is CASSAGLGGTDEQFF. The CDR3, as DNA: TGTGCCAGTAGTGCCGGACTGGGAGGTACGGATGAGCAGTTCTTC.